This is a list of T cell receptor beta chains from one sample in a study of blood T cell repertoires in COVID-19. The protocol was immunoSEQ multiplex PCR, while the TCRdb copy is restricted to in-frame clones and leaves out a portion. The data contain around 310,000 clones, 90% of them seen just once; the ten biggest clones take up about 1%. Sequenced: peripheral blood. The receptors originated from a middle-aged woman with COVID-19, enrolled during active disease. Each CDR3 is given with its conserved first and last residue. A D gene is named only where the DNA matches it firmly. Where a row states a size, it is once, few, many or the class of an expanded clone; other rows omit it.

cdr3_nt cdr3_aa j_call cdr3_length d_call v_call clone_size
TGTGCCAGCACCTTTTTGGGACAGGGGGCCGGGGAGCTGTTTTTT CASTFLGQGAGELFF TRBJ2-2 15 TRBD1 TRBV6-5 .
TGTGCCAGCAGTTTACAACAGGGGGAGGAAGAGACCCAGTACTTC CASSLQQGEEETQYF TRBJ2-5 15 TRBD1 TRBV27 .
TGTGCCAGCAGCCCCGTAACAGGCTATAATTCACCCCTCCACTTT CASSPVTGYNSPLHF TRBJ1-6 15 . TRBV28 .
TGTGCCAGCAGTTTCTCAGGGGACATTCAGCCCCAGCATTTT CASSFSGDIQPQHF TRBJ1-5 14 . TRBV6-2/TRBV6-3 .
TGCGCCAGCAGCCAAGTGGAGGGGGCGGACTATGGCTACACCTTC CASSQVEGADYGYTF TRBJ1-2 15 TRBD1 TRBV4-3 .
TGTGCCAGCAGCTTAGTCCAGCGGACCGCCTACGAGCAGTACTTC CASSLVQRTAYEQYF TRBJ2-7 15 . TRBV7-9 .
TGTGCCAGCAGAAGACAGAACACTGAAGCTTTCTTT CASRRQNTEAFF TRBJ1-1 12 . TRBV7-2 once
TGTGCCAGCGGCCTCACAGATACGCAGTATTTT CASGLTDTQYF TRBJ2-3 11 . TRBV7-9 .
TGCGCCCGAAGCATGGCAACTAATGAAAAACTGTTTTTT CARSMATNEKLFF TRBJ1-4 13 . TRBV4-1 .
TGTGCCAGCTCACTAGGCGGACAGGGGACCCATGGCTACACCTTC CASSLGGQGTHGYTF TRBJ1-2 15 TRBD1 TRBV18 .
TGTGCCAGCAGCTTCCGAGCGGGGGTGAATGAGCAGTTCTTC CASSFRAGVNEQFF TRBJ2-1 14 TRBD2 TRBV9 once
TGTGCCAGCAGCCGCCTCCGGGAAGAGGGGGCCCACTATGGCTACACCTTC CASSRLREEGAHYGYTF TRBJ1-2 17 TRBD1 TRBV4-2 .
TGTGCCAGCAGCCCCCCCGCAGGGCAGGAGACCCAGTACTTC CASSPPAGQETQYF TRBJ2-5 14 . TRBV7-2 .
TGTGCCATCAGCAGGGGAAGCACTGAAGCTTTCTTT CAISRGSTEAFF TRBJ1-1 12 . TRBV10-3 .
TGTGCCACCATGTACTCTACCGGGACAGGGGGAGGTGAGCAGTTCTTC CATMYSTGTGGGEQFF TRBJ2-1 16 TRBD1 TRBV19 .
TGTGCCAGCAGCGTAGTAGGGCCCCAACAGGGGAGGTCAGCTTTCTTT CASSVVGPQQGRSAFF TRBJ1-1 16 TRBD1 TRBV9 .
TGTGCCAGCAGACTGGACAGGAGGCAAGAGACCCAGTACTTC CASRLDRRQETQYF TRBJ2-5 14 TRBD1 TRBV5-4 .
TGTGCCAGCAGTAGACAGTCTGGGGCCAACGTCCTGACTTTC CASSRQSGANVLTF TRBJ2-6 14 . TRBV28 .
TGCGCCAGCGGCCTAGCGGGAGGGGGCAATGAGCAGTTCTTC CASGLAGGGNEQFF TRBJ2-1 14 TRBD2 TRBV5-1 .
TGCGCCAGCAGCTTGGCGGACAGGGCCGGTGGCTACACCTTC CASSLADRAGGYTF TRBJ1-2 14 TRBD1 TRBV5-1 .